A selection of T cell receptor beta chains follows, all from one sample in a study of tumor and adjacent non-tumor tissue in lung cancer. TCRdb reprocessed the multiplex PCR reads via MiXCR and lists one record per CDR3 protein. The table has about 85,000 distinct CDR3 sequences, around 57% seen once. The specimen was lung tumor tissue. The source is a man aged 70 or older with non-small cell lung cancer. The CDR3 runs from the conserved cysteine through the conserved F or W. Rows give clone size only sometimes, using once, few, many, or a class for an expanded clone.

TRBV5-8,.,CASNLAGYGYTF
TRBV11-1,once,CASSQGRGVQYF
TRBV28,few,CANRRDSDSSGANVLTF
TRBV11-2,few,CAGSLGTEPYEQYF
TRBV6-6,many,CASSYRPINEKLFF
TRBV11-2,medium-sized,CASSLRRAKNIQYF
TRBV29-1,.,CSVTGGRVGYCYTF
TRBV11-2,.,CVSNLASGKNTGELFF
TRBV4-2,medium-sized,CASSQASGTSMNEQFF
TRBV11-2,.,CASNHYPYLGYEQNF
TRBV6-2/TRBV6-3,.,CANSYRQRDNSPLHF
TRBV4-2,.,CASSQGGEGGLNRPQHF
TRBV24-1,.,CATSDSTRIGYTEAFF
TRBV4-1,.,CPSSYGRANYGYTF
TRBV7-9,many,CASSPRQGSGELFF
TRBV6-6,many,CASSYSGTGSEQFF
TRBV11-1,.,CASSPRTEVDEQLF
TRBV4-2,.,CASNQDRGGGTDTQYF
TRBV7-9,.,CASSSELGGGESSLHF
TRBV11-2,few,CVSSSRTAMNEQYF
TRBV29-1,.,CGVARGSNQPQHF
TRBV28,once,CASNLHGAGGVSVANVLTF
TRBV6-5,.,CAGSRTVNTVAFF
TRBV11-2,.,CASSGGRGPGQPQHF
TRBV5-6,.,CASSGNRRGTDAQYF
TRBV28,many,CASSLGSYEQYF
TRBV20-1,.,CSAPILGRETQYF
TRBV20-1,few,CSASNSRSNEQFF
TRBV7-8,.,CASSPYSGGTQEAQYF
TRBV6-6,.,CASNPAGTSGSRRDTQYF
TRBV29-1,.,CSVETIGGGRETQYF
TRBV10-1,many,CASSIQGSDTQYF
TRBV20-1,.,CSVRGGHQETQYF
TRBV6-5,.,CSSSPRRGAVDEQYF
TRBV24-1,few,CATSEPLGGYTF
TRBV11-2,many,CASSRQSGPYEQYF
TRBV5-1,.,CASSLDTGRYTEAFF
TRBV11-3,.,CASSLAEIGGEQFF
TRBV6-6,.,CAGSGQGASGDLFF
TRBV11-2,.,CASSLTRGRPQHF
TRBV29-1,many,CSVSDGGKRSYEQYF
TRBV28,.,CASSSLGQGYNEQFF
TRBV7-8,.,CASSYQGLGSGASVLTF
TRBV6-1,.,CASSPLFGGSRTGELVF
TRBV6-1,.,CASSDWTEKTRYF
TRBV6-6,.,CVSGYGAGLDIQYF
TRBV12-3/TRBV12-4,many,CASSSHLGTGIGELFF
TRBV5-1,many,CASSLGARWAQETQYF
TRBV11-2,.,CASSDPRLTRGSKQFF
TRBV6-5,.,CASSYSRVSRSPLHF
TRBV20-1,.,CSARPRTGMGKLFF
TRBV11-2,.,CASSVGQGSQPQHF
TRBV28,few,CASSLPLTGVGQPQHF
TRBV6-2/TRBV6-3,few,CANKEIDTQYF